This TCR beta chain appears in the sequencing data of a study of cytotoxic CD8 clonotypes in ibrutinib-treated CLL. At the level of the study: A mean of around 270,000 productive templates and tens of thousands of productive rearrangements was obtained per sample. Notes on the study in general: Under therapy, public clonotypes either contracted or stayed stable, and they were uncommon. Clonality at baseline surpassed age-matched healthy donors and tracked circulating CD8+ T-cell counts.

This clone has only a few counts. Its antigen is as yet unknown. The data were produced by immunoSEQ multiplex PCR, yet TCRdb's version contains in-frame clones alone and is incomplete. Here the sample spans some 300,000 clones, about 80% being singletons. Sequencing was performed on PBMCs, taken before ibrutinib treatment. This TCR derives from a human donor with chronic lymphocytic leukemia.

The CDR3 loop is CASSFVGGSTGELFF. CDR3 sequence (DNA): TGTGCCAGCAGCTTCGTCGGGGGTTCCACCGGGGAGCTGTTTTTT. J is TRBJ2-2 and V is TRBV7-2; D is perhaps TRBD2 (6 bases). The CDR3 sequence is 15 residues long. V was cut by 3 bases and J by 4 bases, with 12 bases left in between. Germline CDR1 SGHTA, CDR2 FQGNSA.